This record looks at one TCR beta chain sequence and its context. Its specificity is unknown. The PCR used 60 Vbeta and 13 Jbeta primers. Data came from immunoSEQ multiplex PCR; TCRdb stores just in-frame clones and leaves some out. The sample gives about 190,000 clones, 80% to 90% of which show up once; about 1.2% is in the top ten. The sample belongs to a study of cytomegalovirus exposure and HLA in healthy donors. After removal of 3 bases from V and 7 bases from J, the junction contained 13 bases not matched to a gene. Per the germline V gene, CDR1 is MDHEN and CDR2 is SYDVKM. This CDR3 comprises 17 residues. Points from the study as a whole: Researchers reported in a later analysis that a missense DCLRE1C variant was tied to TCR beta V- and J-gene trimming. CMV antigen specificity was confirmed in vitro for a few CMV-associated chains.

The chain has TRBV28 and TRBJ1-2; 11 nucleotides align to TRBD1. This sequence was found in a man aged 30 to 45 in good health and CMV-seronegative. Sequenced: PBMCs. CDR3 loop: CASSFDPWDRGFSGYTF. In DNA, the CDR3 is TGTGCCAGCAGTTTCGACCCTTGGGACAGGGGGTTTAGTGGCTACACCTTC.